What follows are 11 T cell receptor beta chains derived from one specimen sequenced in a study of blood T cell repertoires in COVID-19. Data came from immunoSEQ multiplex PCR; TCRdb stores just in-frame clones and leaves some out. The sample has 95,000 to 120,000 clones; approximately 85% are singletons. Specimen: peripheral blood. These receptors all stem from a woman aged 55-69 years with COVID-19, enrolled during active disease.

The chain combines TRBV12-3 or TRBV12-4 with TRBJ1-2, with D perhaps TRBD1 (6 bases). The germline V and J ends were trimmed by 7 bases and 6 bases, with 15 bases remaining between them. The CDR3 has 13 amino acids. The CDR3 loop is CASIPQGPDGYTF. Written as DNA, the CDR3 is TGTGCCAGCATCCCCCAGGGGCCGGATGGCTACACCTTC.

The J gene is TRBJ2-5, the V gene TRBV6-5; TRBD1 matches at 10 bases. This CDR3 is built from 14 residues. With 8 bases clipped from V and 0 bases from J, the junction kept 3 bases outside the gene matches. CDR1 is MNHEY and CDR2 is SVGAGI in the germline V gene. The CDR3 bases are TGTGCCAGCCAGGACAGGGGGGACCAAGAGACCCAGTACTTC. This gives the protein CASQDRGDQETQYF.

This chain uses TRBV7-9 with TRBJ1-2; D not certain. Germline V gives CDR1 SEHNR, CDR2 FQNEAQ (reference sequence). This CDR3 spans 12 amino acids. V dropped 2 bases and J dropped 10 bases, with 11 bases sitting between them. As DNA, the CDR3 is TGTGCCAGCAGCTTATTACGCGGGCCCTACACCTTC. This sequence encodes CASSLLRGPYTF.

Written as DNA, the CDR3 is TGTGCCAGCAGCTCGACAGGGGGCTTGAACTATGGCTACACCTTC. It specifies CASSSTGGLNYGYTF. The chain is built from TRBV7-9 and TRBJ1-2; 10 nucleotides align to TRBD1. The CDR3 totals 15 residues. The trim removed 4 bases at V and 2 bases at J, leaving 4 bases unmatched. Looked up from germline, CDR1 is SEHNR and CDR2 is FQNEAQ (reference sequence).

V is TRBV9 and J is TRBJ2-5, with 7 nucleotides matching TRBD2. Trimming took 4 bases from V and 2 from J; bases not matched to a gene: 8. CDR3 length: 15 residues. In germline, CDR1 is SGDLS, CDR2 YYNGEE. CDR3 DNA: TGTGCCAGCAGCCCTAGTGGGACTATGCAAGAGACCCAGTACTTC. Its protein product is CASSPSGTMQETQYF.

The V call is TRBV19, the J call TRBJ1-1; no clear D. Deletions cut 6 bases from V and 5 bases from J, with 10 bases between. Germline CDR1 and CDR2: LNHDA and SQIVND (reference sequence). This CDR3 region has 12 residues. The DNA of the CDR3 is TGTGCCAGTAGAAACCCGGGGACTGAAGCTTTCTTT. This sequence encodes CASRNPGTEAFF.

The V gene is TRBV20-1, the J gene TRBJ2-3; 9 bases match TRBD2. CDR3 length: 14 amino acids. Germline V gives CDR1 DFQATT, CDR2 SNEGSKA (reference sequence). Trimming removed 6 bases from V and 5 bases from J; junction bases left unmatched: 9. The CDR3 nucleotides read TGCAGTGCGAGTAGCGGGGGCGAGTTAGATACGCAGTATTTT. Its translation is CSASSGGELDTQYF.

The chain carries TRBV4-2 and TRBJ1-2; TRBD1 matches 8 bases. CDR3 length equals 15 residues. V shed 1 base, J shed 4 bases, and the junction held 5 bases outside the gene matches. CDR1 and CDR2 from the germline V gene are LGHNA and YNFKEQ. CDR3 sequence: CASSQGQDRAYGYTF. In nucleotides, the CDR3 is TGTGCCAGCAGCCAAGGACAGGACAGGGCCTATGGCTACACCTTC.

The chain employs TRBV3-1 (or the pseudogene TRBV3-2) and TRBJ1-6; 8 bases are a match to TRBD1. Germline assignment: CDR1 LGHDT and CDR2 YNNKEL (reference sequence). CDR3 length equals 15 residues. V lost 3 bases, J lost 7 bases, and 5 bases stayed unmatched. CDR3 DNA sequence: TGTGCCAGCAGCCATCTGGACAGGGTGAATTCACCCCTCCACTTT. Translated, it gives CASSHLDRVNSPLHF.

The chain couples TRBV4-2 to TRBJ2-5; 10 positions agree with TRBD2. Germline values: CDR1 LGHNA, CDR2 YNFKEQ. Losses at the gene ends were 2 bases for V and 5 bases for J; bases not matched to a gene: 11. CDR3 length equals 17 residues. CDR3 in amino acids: CASSQKTSGWISETQYF. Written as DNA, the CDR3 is TGTGCCAGCAGCCAAAAGACTAGCGGGTGGATCTCGGAGACCCAGTACTTC.

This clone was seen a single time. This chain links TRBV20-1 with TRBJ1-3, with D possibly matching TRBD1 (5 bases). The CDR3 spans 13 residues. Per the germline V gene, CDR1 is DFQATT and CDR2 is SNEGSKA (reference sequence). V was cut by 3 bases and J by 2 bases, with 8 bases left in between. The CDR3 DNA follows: TGCAGTGCTAGTATGGGGCCTGGAAACACCATATATTTT. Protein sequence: CSASMGPGNTIYF.